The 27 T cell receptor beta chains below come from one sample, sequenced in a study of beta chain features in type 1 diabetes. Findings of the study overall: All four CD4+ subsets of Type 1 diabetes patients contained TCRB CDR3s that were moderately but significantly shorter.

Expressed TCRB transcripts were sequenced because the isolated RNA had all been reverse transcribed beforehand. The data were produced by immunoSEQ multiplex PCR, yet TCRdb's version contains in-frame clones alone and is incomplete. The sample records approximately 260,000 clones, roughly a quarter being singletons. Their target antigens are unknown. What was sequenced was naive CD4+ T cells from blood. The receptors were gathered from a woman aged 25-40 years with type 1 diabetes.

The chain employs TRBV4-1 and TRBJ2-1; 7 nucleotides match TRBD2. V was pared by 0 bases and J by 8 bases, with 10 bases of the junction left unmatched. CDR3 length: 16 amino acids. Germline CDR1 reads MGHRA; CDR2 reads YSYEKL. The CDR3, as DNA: TGCGCCAGCAGCCAAGAGTGGCCGAGAAGCGGGGATGAGCAGTTCTTC. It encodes CASSQEWPRSGDEQFF.

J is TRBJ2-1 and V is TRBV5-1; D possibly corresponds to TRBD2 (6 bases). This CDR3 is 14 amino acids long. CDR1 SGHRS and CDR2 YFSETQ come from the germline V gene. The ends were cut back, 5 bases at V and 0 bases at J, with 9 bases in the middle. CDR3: CASSMEGSYNEQFF. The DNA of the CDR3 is TGCGCCAGCAGTATGGAGGGCTCCTACAATGAGCAGTTCTTC.

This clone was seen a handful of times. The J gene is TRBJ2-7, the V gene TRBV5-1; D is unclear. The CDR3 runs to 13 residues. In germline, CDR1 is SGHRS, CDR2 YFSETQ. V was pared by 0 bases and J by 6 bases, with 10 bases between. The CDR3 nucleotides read TGCGCCAGCAGCTTGGACCCCTCGGGCGAGCAGTACTTC. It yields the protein CASSLDPSGEQYF.

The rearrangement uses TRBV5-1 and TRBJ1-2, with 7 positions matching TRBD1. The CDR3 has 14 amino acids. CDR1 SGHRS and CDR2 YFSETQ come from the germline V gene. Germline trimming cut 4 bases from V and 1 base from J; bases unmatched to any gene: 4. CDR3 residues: CASSTGQHNYGYTF. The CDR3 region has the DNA TGCGCCAGCAGCACGGGACAGCATAACTATGGCTACACCTTC.

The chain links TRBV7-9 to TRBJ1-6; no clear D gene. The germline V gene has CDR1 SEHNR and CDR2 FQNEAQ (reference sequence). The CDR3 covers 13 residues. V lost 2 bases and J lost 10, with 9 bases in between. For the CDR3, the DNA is TGTGCCAGCAGCTTAAGGGAGAACTCACCCCTCCACTTT. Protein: CASSLRENSPLHF.

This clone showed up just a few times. CDR3 residues: CASSQDGARGWKYEQYF. The DNA for the CDR3 is TGCGCCAGCAGCCAAGATGGGGCGCGGGGTTGGAAATACGAGCAGTACTTC. The V and J genes are TRBV4-1 and TRBJ2-7, with a weak D call TRBD2 (6 bases). CDR3 length: 17 amino acids. Germline CDR1 MGHRA, CDR2 YSYEKL. The germline V and J ends were trimmed by 0 bases and 4 bases, with 19 bases remaining between them.

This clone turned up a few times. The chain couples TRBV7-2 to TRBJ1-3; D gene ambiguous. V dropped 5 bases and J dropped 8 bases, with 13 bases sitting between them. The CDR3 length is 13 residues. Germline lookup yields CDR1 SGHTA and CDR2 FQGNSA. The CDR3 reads CASSVVLEDTIYF. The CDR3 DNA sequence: TGTGCCAGCAGCGTCGTCCTAGAGGACACCATATATTTT.

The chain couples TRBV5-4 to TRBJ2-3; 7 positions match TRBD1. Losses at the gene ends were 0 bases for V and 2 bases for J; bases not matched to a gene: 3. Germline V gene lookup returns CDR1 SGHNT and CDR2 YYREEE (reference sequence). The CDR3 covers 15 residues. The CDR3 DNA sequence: TGTGCCAGCAGCTTGGTGACAGGGCCCACAGATACGCAGTATTTT. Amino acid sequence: CASSLVTGPTDTQYF.

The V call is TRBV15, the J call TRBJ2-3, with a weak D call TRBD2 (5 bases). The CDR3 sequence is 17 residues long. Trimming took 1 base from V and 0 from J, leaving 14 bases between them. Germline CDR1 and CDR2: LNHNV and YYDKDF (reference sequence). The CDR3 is CATSRALDFTSTDTQYF. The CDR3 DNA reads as TGTGCCACCAGCAGAGCTCTGGACTTCACAAGCACAGATACGCAGTATTTT.

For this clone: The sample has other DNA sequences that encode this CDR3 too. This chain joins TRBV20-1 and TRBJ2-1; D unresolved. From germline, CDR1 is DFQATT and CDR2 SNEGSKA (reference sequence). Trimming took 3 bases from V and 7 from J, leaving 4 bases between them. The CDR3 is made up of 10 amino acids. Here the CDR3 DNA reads TGCAGTGCTAGGAGGAATGAGCAGTTCTTC. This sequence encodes CSARRNEQFF.

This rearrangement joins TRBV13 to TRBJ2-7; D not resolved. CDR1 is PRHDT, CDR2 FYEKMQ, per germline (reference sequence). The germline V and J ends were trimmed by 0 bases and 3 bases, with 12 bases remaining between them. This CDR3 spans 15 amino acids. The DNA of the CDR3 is TGTGCCAGCAGCTTAGGTGGTAGCCCTATCTACGAGCAGTACTTC. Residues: CASSLGGSPIYEQYF.

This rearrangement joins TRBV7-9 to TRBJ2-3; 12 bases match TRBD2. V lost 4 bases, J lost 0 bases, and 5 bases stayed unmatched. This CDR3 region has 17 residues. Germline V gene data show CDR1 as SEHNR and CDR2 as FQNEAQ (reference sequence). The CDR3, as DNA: TGTGCCAGCAGCTGGGCTAGCGGGAGGGCCAGCACAGATACGCAGTATTTT. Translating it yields CASSWASGRASTDTQYF.

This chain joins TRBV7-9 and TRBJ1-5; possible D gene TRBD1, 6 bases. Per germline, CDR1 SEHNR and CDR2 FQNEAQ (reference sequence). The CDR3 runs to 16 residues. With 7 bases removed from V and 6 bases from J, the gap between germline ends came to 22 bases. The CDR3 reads CASTGEFGTGTQPQHF. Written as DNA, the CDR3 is TGTGCCAGCACAGGAGAATTCGGCACAGGGACTCAGCCCCAGCATTTT.

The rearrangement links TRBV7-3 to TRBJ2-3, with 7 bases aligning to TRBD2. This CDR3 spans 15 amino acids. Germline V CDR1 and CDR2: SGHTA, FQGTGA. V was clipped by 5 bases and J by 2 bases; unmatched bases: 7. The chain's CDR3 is CASSDTSAYTDTQYF. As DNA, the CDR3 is TGTGCCAGCAGCGATACTAGCGCGTACACAGATACGCAGTATTTT.

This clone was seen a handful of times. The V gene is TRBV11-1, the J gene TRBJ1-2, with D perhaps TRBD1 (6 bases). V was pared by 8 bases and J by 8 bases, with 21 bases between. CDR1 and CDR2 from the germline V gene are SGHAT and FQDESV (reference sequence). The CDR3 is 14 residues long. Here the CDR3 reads CASGSSMGALGYTF. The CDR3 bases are TGTGCCAGCGGATCGAGCATGGGGGCTTTAGGCTACACCTTC. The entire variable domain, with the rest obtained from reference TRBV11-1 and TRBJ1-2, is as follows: EAEVAQSPRYKITEKSQAVAFWCDPISGHATLYWYRQILGQGPELLVQFQDESVVDDSQLPKDRFSAERLKGVDSTLKIQPAELGDSAMYLCASGSSMGALGYTFGSGTRLTVV.

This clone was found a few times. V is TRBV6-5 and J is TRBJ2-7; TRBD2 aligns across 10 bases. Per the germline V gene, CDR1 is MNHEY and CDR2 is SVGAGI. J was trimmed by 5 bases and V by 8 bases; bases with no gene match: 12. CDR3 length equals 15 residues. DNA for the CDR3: TGTGCCAGCGGCCAAGCGGGAGGGCCTGTGGACGAGCAGTACTTC. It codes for CASGQAGGPVDEQYF.

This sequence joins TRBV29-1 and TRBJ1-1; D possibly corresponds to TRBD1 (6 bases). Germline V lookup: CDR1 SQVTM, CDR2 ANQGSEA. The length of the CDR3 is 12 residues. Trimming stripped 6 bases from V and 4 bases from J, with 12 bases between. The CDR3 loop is CSVRAGATEAFF. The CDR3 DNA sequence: TGCAGCGTCCGAGCAGGGGCCACTGAAGCTTTCTTT.

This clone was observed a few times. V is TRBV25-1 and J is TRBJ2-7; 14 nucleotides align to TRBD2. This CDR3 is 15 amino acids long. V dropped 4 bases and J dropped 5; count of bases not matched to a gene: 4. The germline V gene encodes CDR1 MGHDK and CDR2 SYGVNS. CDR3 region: CASSGGLAGANEQYF. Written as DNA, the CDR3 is TGTGCCAGCAGTGGGGGACTAGCGGGAGCTAACGAGCAGTACTTC.

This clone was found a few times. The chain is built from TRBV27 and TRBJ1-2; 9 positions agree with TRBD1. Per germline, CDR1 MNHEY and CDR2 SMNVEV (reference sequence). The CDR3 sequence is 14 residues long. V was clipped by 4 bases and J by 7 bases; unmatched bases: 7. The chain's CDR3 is CASSSPGQGVGYTF. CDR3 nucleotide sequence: TGTGCCAGCAGTTCCCCGGGACAGGGTGTTGGCTACACCTTC.

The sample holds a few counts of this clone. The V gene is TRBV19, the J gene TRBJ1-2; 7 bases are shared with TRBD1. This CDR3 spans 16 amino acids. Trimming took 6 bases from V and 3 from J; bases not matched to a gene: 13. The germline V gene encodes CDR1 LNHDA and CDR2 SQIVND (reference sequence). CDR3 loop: CASRARGQVHHYGYTF. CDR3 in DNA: TGTGCCAGTAGGGCCCGCGGACAGGTTCATCACTATGGCTACACCTTC.

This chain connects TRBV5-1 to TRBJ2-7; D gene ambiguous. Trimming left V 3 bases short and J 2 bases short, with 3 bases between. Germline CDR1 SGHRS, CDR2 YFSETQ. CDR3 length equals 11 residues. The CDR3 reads CASSSAYEQYF. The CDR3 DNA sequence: TGCGCCAGCAGCTCTGCCTACGAGCAGTACTTC. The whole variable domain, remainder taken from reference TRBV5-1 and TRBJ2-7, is KAGVTQTPRYLIKTRGQQVTLSCSPISGHRSVSWYQQTPGQGLQFLFEYFSETQRNKGNFPGRFSGRQFSNSRSEMNVSTLELGDSALYLCASSSAYEQYFGPGTRLTVT.

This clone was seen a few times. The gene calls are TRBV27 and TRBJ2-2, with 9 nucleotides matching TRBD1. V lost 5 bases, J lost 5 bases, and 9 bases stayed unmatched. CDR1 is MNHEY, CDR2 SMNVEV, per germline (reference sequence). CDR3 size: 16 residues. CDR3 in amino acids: CASSLRTGATTGELFF. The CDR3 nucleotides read TGTGCCAGCAGTCTCCGGACAGGGGCAACAACCGGGGAGCTGTTTTTT.

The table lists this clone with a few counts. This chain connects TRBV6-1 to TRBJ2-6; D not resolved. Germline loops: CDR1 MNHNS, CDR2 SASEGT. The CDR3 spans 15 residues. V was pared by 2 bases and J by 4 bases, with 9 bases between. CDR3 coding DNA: TGTGCCAGCAGTGAATCGGCGGCAGGGGCCAACGTCCTGACTTTC. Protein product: CASSESAAGANVLTF.

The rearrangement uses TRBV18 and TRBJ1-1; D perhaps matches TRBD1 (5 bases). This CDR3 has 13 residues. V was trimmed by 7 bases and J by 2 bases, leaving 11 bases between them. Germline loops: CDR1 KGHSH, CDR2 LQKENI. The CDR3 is CASYQTVNTEAFF. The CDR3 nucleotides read TGTGCCAGCTACCAGACAGTAAACACTGAAGCTTTCTTT.

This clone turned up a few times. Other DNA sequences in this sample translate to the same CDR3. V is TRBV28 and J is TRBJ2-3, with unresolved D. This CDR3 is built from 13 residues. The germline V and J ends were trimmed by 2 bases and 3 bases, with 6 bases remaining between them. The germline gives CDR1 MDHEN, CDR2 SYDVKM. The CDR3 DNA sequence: TGTGCCAGCAGTTTACCGACTACAGATACGCAGTATTTT. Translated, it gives CASSLPTTDTQYF. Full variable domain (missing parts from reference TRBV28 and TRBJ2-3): DVKVTQSSRYLVKRTGEKVFLECVQDMDHENMFWYRQDPGLGLRLIYFSYDVKMKEKGDIPEGYSVSREKKERFSLILESASTNQTSMYLCASSLPTTDTQYFGPGTRLTVL.

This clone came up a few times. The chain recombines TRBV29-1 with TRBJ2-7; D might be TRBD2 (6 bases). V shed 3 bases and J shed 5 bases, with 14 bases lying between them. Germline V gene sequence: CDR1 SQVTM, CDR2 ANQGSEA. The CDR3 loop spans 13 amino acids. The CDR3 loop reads CSVDQGGNHEQYF. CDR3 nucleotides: TGCAGCGTTGATCAGGGAGGTAATCACGAGCAGTACTTC.

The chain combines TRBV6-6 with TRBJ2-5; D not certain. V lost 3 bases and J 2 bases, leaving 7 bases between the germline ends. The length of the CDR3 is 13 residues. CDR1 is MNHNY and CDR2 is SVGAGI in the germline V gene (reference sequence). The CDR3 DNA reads TGTGCCAGCAGTTATTGGCGGCAAGAGACCCAGTACTTC. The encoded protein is CASSYWRQETQYF.